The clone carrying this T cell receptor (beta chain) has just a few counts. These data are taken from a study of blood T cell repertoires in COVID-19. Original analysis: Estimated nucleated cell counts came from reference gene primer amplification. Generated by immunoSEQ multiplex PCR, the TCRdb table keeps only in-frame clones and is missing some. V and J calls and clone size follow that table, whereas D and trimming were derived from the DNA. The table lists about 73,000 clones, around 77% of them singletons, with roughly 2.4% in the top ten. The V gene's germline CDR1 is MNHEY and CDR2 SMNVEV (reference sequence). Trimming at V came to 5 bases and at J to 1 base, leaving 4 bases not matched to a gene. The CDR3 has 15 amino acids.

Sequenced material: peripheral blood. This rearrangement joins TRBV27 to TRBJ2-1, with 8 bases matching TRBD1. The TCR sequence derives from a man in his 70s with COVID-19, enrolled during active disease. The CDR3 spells CASSTGQGSYNEQFF. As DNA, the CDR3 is TGTGCCAGCAGTACTGGACAGGGTTCCTACAATGAGCAGTTCTTC.